Below, 15 T cell receptor beta chains from the same sample are listed, as sequenced in a study of lymphopenia after photon versus proton radiotherapy. Sequencing used immunoSEQ multiplex PCR; TCRdb keeps in-frame clones, though not all of them. The sample records about 5,000 clones, more than 70% being singletons. The sequenced sample was peripheral blood, obtained from a patient treated with photon-based radiotherapy. The source of these receptors is a man aged 25-45 years with gastric cancer.

This clone was seen a few times. The chain employs TRBV7-6 and TRBJ1-2; D not resolved. The germline V gene encodes CDR1 SGHVS and CDR2 FNYEAQ. This CDR3 is 14 amino acids long. V gave up 3 bases and J gave up 6 bases, with 14 bases separating them. Here the CDR3 DNA reads TGTGCCAGCAGCTTCGGCACCCTAACGGATGGCTACACCTTC. Translated, it gives CASSFGTLTDGYTF. Filled out from reference TRBV7-6 and TRBJ1-2, the complete variable domain reads GAGVSQSPRYKVTKRGQDVALRCDPISGHVSLYWYRQALGQGPEFLTYFNYEAQQDKSGLPNDRFSAERPEGSISTLTIQRTEQRDSAMYRCASSFGTLTDGYTFGSGTRLTVV.

The chain employs TRBV6-6 and TRBJ2-7; no clear D. The length of the CDR3 is 13 residues. Trimming stripped 2 bases from V and 8 bases from J, with 13 bases between. Germline lookup yields CDR1 MNHNY and CDR2 SVGAGI (reference sequence). The CDR3 region is CASSYRYDRKQYF. Here the CDR3 DNA reads TGTGCCAGCAGTTACCGGTATGATCGAAAGCAGTACTTC.

This chain links TRBV28 with TRBJ2-1; D call uncertain. The CDR3 is 14 amino acids. CDR1 and CDR2 (germline): MDHEN, SYDVKM. V shed 1 base and J shed 9 bases, with 13 bases lying between them. CDR3 loop: CASSLSLPTGEQFF. The CDR3 DNA follows: TGTGCCAGCAGTTTATCACTACCTACGGGTGAGCAGTTCTTC.

This clone showed up just once. The genes are TRBV4-1 and TRBJ2-2; possibly TRBD2 for D (6 bases). V was pared by 1 base and J by 2 bases, with 14 bases between. The CDR3 is 17 amino acids. In germline, CDR1 is MGHRA, CDR2 YSYEKL. The CDR3, as DNA: TGCGCCAGCAGCCAAGTGTTTACGCGGGACAACACCGGGGAGCTGTTTTTT. Protein: CASSQVFTRDNTGELFF.

The chain has TRBV23-1 and TRBJ2-6, with D uncertain. TRBV23-1 counts as an open reading frame of uncertain function. V lost 5 bases and J 5 bases, leaving 19 bases between the germline ends. The CDR3 is made up of 17 amino acids. CDR3 nucleotides: TGCGCCAGCAGTACTTCTTTGCAACAAAGTCGGGCCAACGTCCTGACTTTC. Translating it yields CASSTSLQQSRANVLTF.

The gene calls are TRBV4-2 and TRBJ1-1; D unresolved. CDR1 LGHNA and CDR2 YNFKEQ come from the germline V gene. CDR3 length: 15 residues. The V gene lost 0 bases and the J gene lost 6 bases, with 14 bases spanning the gap. The CDR3 reads CASSQERLKGAEAFF. The CDR3 region has the DNA TGTGCCAGCAGCCAAGAGCGGTTGAAGGGAGCTGAAGCTTTCTTT.

The DNA of the CDR3 is TGTGCCAGCAGCGGACTCGGGACAGGGGATGAAGCCCTCCACTTT. It yields the protein CASSGLGTGDEALHF. The rearrangement joins TRBV6-1 to TRBJ1-6; 10 bases fit TRBD1. Germline assignment: CDR1 MNHNS and CDR2 SASEGT. Germline trimming cut 6 bases from V and 14 bases from J; bases unmatched to any gene: 13. CDR3 length equals 15 residues.

V is TRBV6-5 and J is TRBJ2-7; no reliable D call. The CDR3 sequence is 14 residues long. Deletions cut 5 bases from V and 5 bases from J, with 16 bases between. CDR1 and CDR2 from the germline V gene are MNHEY and SVGAGI. In nucleotides, the CDR3 is TGTGCCAGCAGTGCGAGACCGGAGACCCACGAGCAGTACTTC. Its protein product is CASSARPETHEQYF.

V and J are TRBV13 and TRBJ1-1; no clear D. This CDR3 contains 12 residues. Trimming pared 5 bases from V and 2 bases from J, leaving 6 bases between. In germline, CDR1 is PRHDT, CDR2 FYEKMQ (reference sequence). The CDR3 sequence is CASSGANTEAFF. CDR3 nucleotides: TGTGCCAGCAGCGGCGCCAACACTGAAGCTTTCTTT.

J is TRBJ1-5 and V is TRBV19; perhaps TRBD1 as D (5 bases). V shed 5 bases and J shed 7 bases, with 21 bases lying between them. Per the germline V gene, CDR1 is LNHDA and CDR2 is SQIVND (reference sequence). CDR3 length equals 16 residues. CDR3 loop: CASSARDALNGQPQHF. The CDR3 coding sequence is TGTGCCAGTAGTGCTCGGGACGCATTAAATGGGCAGCCCCAGCATTTT. Using reference TRBV19 and TRBJ1-5 for the parts outside the CDR3, the full variable domain is DGGITQSPKYLFRKEGQNVTLSCEQNLNHDAMYWYRQDPGQGLRLIYYSQIVNDFQKGDIAEGYSVSREKKESFPLTVTSAQKNPTAFYLCASSARDALNGQPQHFGDGTRLSIL.

V is TRBV6-4 and J is TRBJ2-3, with 9 bases lining up with TRBD2. Per the germline V gene, CDR1 is MRHNA and CDR2 is SNTAGT. V was pared by 2 bases and J by 5 bases, with 5 bases of the junction left unmatched. CDR3 size: 15 residues. In DNA form, the CDR3 reads TGTGCCAGCAGTGACCAAGCGGGGGGACAAGATACGCAGTATTTT. Residues: CASSDQAGGQDTQYF.

This sequence joins TRBV6-5 and TRBJ1-5, with unresolved D. Germline CDR1 and CDR2: MNHEY and SVGAGI. Trimming removed 7 bases from V and 6 bases from J, with 13 bases in between. This CDR3 is built from 13 residues. The CDR3 loop is CASTTRVGQPQHF. CDR3 coding DNA: TGTGCCAGCACCACGAGGGTAGGTCAGCCCCAGCATTTT.

This chain uses TRBV28 with TRBJ2-2; D is unresolved. Germline CDR1 reads MDHEN; CDR2 reads SYDVKM. The ends were cut back, 5 bases at V and 0 bases at J, with 4 bases in the middle. The CDR3 consists of 13 residues. The CDR3 coding sequence is TGTGCCAGCAGTCCCACGAACACCGGGGAGCTGTTTTTT. Amino acid sequence: CASSPTNTGELFF.

This clone was recorded only once. The chain couples TRBV11-2 to TRBJ2-2; D is ambiguous. The ends were cut back, 5 bases at V and 7 bases at J, with 11 bases in the middle. From germline, CDR1 is SGHAT and CDR2 FQNNGV. CDR3 size: 13 residues. DNA for the CDR3: TGTGCCAGCAGCCATGGGTTGGTCGGGGAGCTGTTTTTT. Translated: CASSHGLVGELFF.

This chain joins TRBV5-1 and TRBJ2-7, with 8 bases matching TRBD1. The germline V gene has CDR1 SGHRS and CDR2 YFSETQ. The trim removed 4 bases at V and 2 bases at J, leaving 5 bases unmatched. There are 14 residues in the CDR3. The CDR3 sequence: CASSDRTGTYEQYF. The DNA for the CDR3 is TGCGCCAGCAGCGACCGGACAGGGACCTACGAGCAGTACTTC. The variable domain in full, completed from reference TRBV5-1 and TRBJ2-7, reads KAGVTQTPRYLIKTRGQQVTLSCSPISGHRSVSWYQQTPGQGLQFLFEYFSETQRNKGNFPGRFSGRQFSNSRSEMNVSTLELGDSALYLCASSDRTGTYEQYFGPGTRLTVT.